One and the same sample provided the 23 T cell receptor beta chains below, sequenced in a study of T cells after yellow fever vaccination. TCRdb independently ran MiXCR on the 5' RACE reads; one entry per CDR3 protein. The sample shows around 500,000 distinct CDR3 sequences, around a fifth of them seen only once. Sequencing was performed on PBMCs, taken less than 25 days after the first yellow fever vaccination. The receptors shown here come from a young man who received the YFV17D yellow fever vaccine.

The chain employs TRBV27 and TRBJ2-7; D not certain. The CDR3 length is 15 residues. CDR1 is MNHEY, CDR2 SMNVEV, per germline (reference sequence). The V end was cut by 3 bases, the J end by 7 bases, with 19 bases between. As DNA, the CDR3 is TGTGCCAGCAGTTTTCTGCACTCCCTCCCGGGTGAGCAGTACTTC. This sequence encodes CASSFLHSLPGEQYF.

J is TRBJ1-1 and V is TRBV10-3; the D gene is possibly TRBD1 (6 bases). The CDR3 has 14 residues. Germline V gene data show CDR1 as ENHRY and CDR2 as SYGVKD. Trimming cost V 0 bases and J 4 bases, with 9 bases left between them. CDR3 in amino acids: CAISESAGVTEAFF. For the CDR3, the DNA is TGTGCCATCAGTGAGTCCGCAGGGGTCACTGAAGCTTTCTTT.

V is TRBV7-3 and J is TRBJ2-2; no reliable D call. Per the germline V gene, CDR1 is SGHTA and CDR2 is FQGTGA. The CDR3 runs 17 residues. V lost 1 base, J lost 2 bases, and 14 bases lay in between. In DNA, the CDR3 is TGTGCCAGCAGCTTAAGTGTGTTTCAGGTTAACACCGGGGAGCTGTTTTTT. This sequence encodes CASSLSVFQVNTGELFF.

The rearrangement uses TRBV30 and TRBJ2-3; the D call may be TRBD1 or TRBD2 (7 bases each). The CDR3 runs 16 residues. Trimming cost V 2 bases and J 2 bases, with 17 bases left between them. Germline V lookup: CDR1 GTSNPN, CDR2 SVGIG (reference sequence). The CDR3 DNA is TGTGCCTGGAGTACGATCCCAGGGGGGGTCACAGATACGCAGTATTTT. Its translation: CAWSTIPGGVTDTQYF.

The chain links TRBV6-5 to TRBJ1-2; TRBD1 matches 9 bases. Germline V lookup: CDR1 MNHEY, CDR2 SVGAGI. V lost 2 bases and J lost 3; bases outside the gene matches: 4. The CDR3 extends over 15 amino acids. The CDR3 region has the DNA TGTGCCAGCAGTTACGGGACAGGGAGGGACTATGGCTACACCTTC. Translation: CASSYGTGRDYGYTF.

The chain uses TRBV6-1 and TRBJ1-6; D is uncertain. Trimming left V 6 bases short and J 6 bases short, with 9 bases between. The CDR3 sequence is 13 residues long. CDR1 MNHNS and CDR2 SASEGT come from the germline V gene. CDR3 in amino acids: CASRAVTNSPLHF. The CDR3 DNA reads TGTGCCAGCAGGGCAGTGACTAATTCACCCCTCCACTTT.

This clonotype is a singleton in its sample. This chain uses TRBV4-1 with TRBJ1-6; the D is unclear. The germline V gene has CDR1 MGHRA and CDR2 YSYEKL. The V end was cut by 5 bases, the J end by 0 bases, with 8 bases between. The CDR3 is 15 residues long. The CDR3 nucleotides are TGCGCCAGCAGCGACGGACGCTCCTATAATTCACCCCTCCACTTT. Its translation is CASSDGRSYNSPLHF.

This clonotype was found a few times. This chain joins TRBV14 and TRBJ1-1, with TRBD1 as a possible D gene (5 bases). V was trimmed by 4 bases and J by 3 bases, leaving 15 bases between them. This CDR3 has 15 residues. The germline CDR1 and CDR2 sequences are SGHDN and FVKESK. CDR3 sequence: CASSPLGLTDTEAFF. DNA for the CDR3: TGTGCCAGCAGCCCCTTGGGACTGACGGACACTGAAGCTTTCTTT.

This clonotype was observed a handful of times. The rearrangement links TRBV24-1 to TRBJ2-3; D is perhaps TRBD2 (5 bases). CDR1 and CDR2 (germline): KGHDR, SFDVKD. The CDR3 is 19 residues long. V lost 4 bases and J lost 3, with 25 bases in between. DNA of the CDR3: TGTGCCACCAGTGACCCAAACGGGATAGGGCGAACGGGGACAGATACGCAGTATTTT. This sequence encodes CATSDPNGIGRTGTDTQYF.

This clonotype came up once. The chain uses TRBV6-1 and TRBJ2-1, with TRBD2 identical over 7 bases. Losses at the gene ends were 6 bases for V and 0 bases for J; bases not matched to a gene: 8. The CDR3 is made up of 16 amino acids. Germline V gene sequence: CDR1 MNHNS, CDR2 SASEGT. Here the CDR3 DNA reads TGTGCCAGCAGCTCCCGTGGGGGGGTCTCCTACAATGAGCAGTTCTTC. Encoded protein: CASSSRGGVSYNEQFF.

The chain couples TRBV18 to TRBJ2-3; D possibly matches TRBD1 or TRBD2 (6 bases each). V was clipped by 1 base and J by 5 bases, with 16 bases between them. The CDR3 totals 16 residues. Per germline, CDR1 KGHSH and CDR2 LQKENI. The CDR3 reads CASSPRQEGPIDTQYF. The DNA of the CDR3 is TGTGCCAGCTCACCACGACAGGAGGGCCCTATAGATACGCAGTATTTT.

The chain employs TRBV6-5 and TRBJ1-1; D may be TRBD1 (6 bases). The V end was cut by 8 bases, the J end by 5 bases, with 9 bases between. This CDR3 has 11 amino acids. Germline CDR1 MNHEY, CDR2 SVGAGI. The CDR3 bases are TGTGCCAGCGTAGGGGGGACTGAAGCTTTCTTT. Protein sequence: CASVGGTEAFF.

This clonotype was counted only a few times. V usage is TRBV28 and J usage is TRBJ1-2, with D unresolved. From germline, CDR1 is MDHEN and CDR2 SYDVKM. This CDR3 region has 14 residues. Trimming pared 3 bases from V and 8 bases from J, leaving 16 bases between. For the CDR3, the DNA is TGTGCCAGCAGTTTCCTAATACGAGCTGAAGGCTACACCTTC. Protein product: CASSFLIRAEGYTF.

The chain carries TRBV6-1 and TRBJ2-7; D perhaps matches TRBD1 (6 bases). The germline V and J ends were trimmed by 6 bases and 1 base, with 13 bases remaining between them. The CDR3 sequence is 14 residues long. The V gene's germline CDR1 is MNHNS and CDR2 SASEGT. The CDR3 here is CASSHRTASYEQYV. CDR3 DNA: TGTGCCAGCAGCCACCGGACAGCTTCCTACGAGCAGTACGTC.

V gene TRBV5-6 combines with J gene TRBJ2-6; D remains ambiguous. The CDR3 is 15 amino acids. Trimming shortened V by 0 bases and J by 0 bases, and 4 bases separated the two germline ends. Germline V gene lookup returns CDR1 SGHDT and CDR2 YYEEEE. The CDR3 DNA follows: TGTGCCAGCAGCTTGGGGACCTCTGGGGCCAACGTCCTGACTTTC. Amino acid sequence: CASSLGTSGANVLTF.

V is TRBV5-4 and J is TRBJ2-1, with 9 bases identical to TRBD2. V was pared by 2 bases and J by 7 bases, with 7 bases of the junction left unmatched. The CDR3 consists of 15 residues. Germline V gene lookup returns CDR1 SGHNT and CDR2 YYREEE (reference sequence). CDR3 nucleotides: TGTGCCAGCAGCTTCGGGGGGCTAGCGGGGAATGAGCAGTTCTTC. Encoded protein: CASSFGGLAGNEQFF.

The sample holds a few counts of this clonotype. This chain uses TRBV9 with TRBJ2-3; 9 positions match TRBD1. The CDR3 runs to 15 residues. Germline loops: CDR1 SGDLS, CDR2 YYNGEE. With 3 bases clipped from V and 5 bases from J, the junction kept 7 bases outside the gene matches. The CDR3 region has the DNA TGTGCCAGCAGCGCTGGACAGGGGTTTGGAGATACGCAGTATTTT. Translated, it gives CASSAGQGFGDTQYF.

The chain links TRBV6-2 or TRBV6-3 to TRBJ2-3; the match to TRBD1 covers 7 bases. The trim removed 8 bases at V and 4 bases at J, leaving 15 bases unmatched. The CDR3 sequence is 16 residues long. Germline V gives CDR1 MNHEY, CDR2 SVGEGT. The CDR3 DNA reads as TGTGCCAGCTCGCCCGAACCCCAGGGGGTACCAGATACGCAGTATTTT. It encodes CASSPEPQGVPDTQYF.

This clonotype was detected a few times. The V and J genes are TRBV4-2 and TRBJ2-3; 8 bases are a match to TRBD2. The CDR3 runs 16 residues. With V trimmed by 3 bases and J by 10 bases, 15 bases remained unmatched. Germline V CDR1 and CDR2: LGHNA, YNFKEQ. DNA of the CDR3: TGTGCCAGCAGCCACCTATCGGCGGGGGGCCTGTGGGCGCAGTATTTT. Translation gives CASSHLSAGGLWAQYF.

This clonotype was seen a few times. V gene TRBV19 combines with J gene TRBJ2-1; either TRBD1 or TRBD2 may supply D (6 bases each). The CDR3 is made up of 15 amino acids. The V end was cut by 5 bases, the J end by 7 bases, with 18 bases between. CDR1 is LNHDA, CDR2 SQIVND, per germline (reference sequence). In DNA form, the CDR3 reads TGTGCCAGTAGTGCCGGAGGGGGGTACTATAATGAGCAGTTCTTC. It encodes CASSAGGGYYNEQFF.

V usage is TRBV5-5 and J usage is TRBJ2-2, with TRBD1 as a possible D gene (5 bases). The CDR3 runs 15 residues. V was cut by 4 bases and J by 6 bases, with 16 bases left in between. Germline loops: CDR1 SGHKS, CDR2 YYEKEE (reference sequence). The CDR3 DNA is TGTGCCAGCAGCCGACCAGGGCAACGGTCCGGGGAGCTGTTTTTT. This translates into CASSRPGQRSGELFF. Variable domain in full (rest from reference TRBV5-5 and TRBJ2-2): DAGVTQSPTHLIKTRGQQVTLRCSPISGHKSVSWYQQVLGQGPQFIFQYYEKEERGRGNFPDRFSARQFPNYSSELNVNALLLGDSALYLCASSRPGQRSGELFFGEGSRLTVL.

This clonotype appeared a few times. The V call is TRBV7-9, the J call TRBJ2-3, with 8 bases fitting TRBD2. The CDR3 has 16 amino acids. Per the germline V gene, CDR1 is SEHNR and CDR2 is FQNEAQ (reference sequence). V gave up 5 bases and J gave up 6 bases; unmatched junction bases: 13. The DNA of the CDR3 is TGTGCCAGCAGCCACCTAGCGGGCGGGATGGGGGATACGCAGTATTTT. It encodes CASSHLAGGMGDTQYF.

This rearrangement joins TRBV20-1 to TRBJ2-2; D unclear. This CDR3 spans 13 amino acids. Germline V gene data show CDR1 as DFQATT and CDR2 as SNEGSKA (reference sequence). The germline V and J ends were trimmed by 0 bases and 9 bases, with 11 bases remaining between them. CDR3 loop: CSARDAGSRELFF. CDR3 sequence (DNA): TGCAGTGCTAGAGATGCAGGATCCCGGGAGCTGTTTTTT.